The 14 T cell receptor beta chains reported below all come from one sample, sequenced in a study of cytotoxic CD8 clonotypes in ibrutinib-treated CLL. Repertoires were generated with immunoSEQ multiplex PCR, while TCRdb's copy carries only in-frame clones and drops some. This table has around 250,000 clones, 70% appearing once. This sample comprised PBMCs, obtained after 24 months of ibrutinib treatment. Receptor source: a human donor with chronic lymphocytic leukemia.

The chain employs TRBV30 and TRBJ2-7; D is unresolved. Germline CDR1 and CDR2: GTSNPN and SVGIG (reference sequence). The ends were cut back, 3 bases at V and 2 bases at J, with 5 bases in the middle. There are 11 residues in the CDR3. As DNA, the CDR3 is TGTGCCTGGAGGCAAACCTACGAGCAGTACTTC. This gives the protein CAWRQTYEQYF.

CDR3 sequence: CASSMRGLNTEAFF. In DNA form, the CDR3 reads TGTGCCAGTAGTATGCGGGGGTTGAACACTGAAGCTTTCTTT. V gene TRBV19 combines with J gene TRBJ1-1, with D possibly being TRBD1 (5 bases). CDR1 and CDR2 from the germline V gene are LNHDA and SQIVND (reference sequence). The CDR3 loop spans 14 amino acids. With 3 bases removed from V and 0 bases from J, the gap between germline ends came to 8 bases.

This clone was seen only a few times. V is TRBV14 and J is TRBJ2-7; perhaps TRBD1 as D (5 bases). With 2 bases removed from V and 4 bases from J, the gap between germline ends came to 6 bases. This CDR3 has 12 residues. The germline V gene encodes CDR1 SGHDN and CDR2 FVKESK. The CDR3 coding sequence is TGTGCCAGCAGCCAACAGGGATACGAGCAGTACTTC. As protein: CASSQQGYEQYF.

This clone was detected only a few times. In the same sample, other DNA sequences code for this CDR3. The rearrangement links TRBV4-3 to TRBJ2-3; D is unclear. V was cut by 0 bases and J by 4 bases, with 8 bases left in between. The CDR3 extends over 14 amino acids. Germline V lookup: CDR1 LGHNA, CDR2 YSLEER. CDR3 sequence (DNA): TGCGCCAGCAGCCAAGATCACCGTCCAGATACGCAGTATTTT. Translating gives CASSQDHRPDTQYF.

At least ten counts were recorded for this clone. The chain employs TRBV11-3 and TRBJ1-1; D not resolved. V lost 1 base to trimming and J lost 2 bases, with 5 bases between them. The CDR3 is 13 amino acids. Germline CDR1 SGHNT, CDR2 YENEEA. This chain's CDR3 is CASSLGVNTEAFF. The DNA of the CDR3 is TGTGCCAGCAGCTTAGGGGTAAACACTGAAGCTTTCTTT.

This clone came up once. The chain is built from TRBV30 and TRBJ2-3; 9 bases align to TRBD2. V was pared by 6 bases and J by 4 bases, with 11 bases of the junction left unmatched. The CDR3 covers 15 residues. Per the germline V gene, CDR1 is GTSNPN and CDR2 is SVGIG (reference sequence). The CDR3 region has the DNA TGTGCCTGTCACGATATAGCGGGAGTGTCAGATACGCAGTATTTT. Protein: CACHDIAGVSDTQYF. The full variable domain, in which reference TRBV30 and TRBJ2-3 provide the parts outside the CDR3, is SQTIHQWPATLVQPVGSPLSLECTVEGTSNPNLYWYRQAAGRGLQLLFYSVGIGQISSEVPQNLSASRPQDRQFILSSKKLLLSDSGFYLCACHDIAGVSDTQYFGPGTRLTVL.

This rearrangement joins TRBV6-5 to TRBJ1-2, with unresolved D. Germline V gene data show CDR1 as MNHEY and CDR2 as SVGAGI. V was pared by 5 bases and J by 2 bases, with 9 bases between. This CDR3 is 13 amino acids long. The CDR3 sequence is CASSLPGNYGYTF. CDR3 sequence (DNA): TGTGCCAGCAGTCTTCCCGGGAACTATGGCTACACCTTC.

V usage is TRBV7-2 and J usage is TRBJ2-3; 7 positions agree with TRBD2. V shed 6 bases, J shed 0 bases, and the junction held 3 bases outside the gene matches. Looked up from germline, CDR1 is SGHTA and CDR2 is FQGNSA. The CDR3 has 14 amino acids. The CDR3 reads CASRGGRSTDTQYF. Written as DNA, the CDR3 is TGTGCCAGCAGGGGCGGGAGAAGCACAGATACGCAGTATTTT. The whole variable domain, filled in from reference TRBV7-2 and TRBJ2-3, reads GAGVSQSPSNKVTEKGKDVELRCDPISGHTALYWYRQSLGQGLEFLIYFQGNSAPDKSGLPSDRFSAERTGGSVSTLTIQRTQQEDSAVYLCASRGGRSTDTQYFGPGTRLTVL.

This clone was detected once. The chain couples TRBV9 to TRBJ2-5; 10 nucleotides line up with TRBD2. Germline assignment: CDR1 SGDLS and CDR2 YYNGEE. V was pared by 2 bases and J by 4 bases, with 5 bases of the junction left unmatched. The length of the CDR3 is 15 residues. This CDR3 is CASSVLAGAGETQYF. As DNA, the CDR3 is TGTGCCAGCAGCGTTCTAGCGGGAGCGGGAGAGACCCAGTACTTC.

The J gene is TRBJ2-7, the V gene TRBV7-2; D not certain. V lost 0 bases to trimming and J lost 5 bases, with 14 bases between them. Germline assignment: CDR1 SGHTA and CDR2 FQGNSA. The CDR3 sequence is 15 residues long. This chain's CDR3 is CASSLALGTRNEQYF. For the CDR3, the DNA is TGTGCCAGCAGCTTAGCGCTGGGAACGAGAAACGAGCAGTACTTC.

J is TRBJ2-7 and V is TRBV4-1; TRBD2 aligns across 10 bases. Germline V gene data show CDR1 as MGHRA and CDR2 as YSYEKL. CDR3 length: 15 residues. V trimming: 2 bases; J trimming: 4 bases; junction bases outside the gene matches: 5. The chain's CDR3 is CASSQSRTSGYEQYF. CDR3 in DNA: TGCGCCAGCAGCCAAAGCAGGACTAGCGGATACGAGCAGTACTTC.

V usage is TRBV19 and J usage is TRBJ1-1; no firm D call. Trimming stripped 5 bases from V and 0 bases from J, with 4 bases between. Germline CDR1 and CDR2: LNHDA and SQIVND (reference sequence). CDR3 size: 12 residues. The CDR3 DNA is TGTGCCAGTAGTGTGGTGAACACTGAAGCTTTCTTT. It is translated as CASSVVNTEAFF.

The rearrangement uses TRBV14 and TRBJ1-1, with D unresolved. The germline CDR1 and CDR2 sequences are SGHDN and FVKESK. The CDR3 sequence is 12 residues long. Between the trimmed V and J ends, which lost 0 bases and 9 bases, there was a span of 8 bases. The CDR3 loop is CASSQDEGQAFF. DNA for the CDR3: TGTGCCAGCAGCCAAGATGAGGGCCAAGCTTTCTTT.

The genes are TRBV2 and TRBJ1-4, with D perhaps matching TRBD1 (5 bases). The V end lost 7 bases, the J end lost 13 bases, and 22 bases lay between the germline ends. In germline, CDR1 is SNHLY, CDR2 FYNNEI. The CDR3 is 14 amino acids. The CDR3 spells CASTDPQGQVGLFF. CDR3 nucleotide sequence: TGTGCCAGCACCGACCCCCAGGGTCAAGTAGGACTGTTTTTT.